A selection of T cell receptor beta chains follows, all from one sample in a study of cytomegalovirus exposure and HLA in healthy donors. Data came from immunoSEQ multiplex PCR; TCRdb stores just in-frame clones and leaves some out. The data contain fewer than 90,000 clones, around 74% of them singletons. The sequenced sample was PBMCs. These receptors all come from a man in his thirties or forties in good health and CMV-seropositive. Each CDR3 is given with its conserved first and last residue. The order of the fields is clone size, D gene, V gene, J gene, CDR3 DNA, CDR3 protein. D genes are given only for firm matches. Clone size is stated in some rows and not others, as once, few, many or a class when expanded.

clone_size: NA; d_call: NA; v_call: TRBV4-2; j_call: TRBJ2-2; cdr3_nt: TGTGCCAGCAGCCAACTCCAGGGGTTCACCGGGGAGCTGTTTTTT; cdr3_aa: CASSQLQGFTGELFF
clone_size: NA; d_call: NA; v_call: TRBV7-3; j_call: TRBJ1-1; cdr3_nt: TGTGCCAGCAGCGAACAGGGCATGAACACTGAAGCTTTCTTT; cdr3_aa: CASSEQGMNTEAFF
clone_size: NA; d_call: NA; v_call: TRBV7-3; j_call: TRBJ2-1; cdr3_nt: TGTGCCAGCAGCCTAGCCACCTACAATACTGAGCAGTTCTTC; cdr3_aa: CASSLATYNTEQFF
clone_size: NA; d_call: NA; v_call: TRBV7-9; j_call: TRBJ1-1; cdr3_nt: TGTGCCAGCAGCTCCAGGGAAACTGAAGCTTTCTTT; cdr3_aa: CASSSRETEAFF
clone_size: NA; d_call: NA; v_call: TRBV2; j_call: TRBJ2-7; cdr3_nt: TGTGCCAGCAGAGGACAGAGCAACGAGCAGTACTTC; cdr3_aa: CASRGQSNEQYF
clone_size: few; d_call: TRBD1; v_call: TRBV5-1; j_call: TRBJ1-1; cdr3_nt: TGCGCCAGCAGCCCCACCGGGACAGTGAACACTGAAGCTTTCTTT; cdr3_aa: CASSPTGTVNTEAFF
clone_size: NA; d_call: NA; v_call: TRBV2; j_call: TRBJ1-4; cdr3_nt: TGTGCCAGCAGTTCGCAGGGTATCGGGACTAATGAAAAACTGTTTTTT; cdr3_aa: CASSSQGIGTNEKLFF
clone_size: NA; d_call: TRBD1; v_call: TRBV7-3; j_call: TRBJ1-2; cdr3_nt: TGTGCCAGCAGCCCACGGACAGGACTTATGGGGGATGGCTACACCTTC; cdr3_aa: CASSPRTGLMGDGYTF
clone_size: once; d_call: NA; v_call: TRBV11-2; j_call: TRBJ2-4; cdr3_nt: TGTGCCAGCAGCTTGACACCCCAACCCGGAAACATTCAGTACTTC; cdr3_aa: CASSLTPQPGNIQYF
clone_size: few; d_call: TRBD1; v_call: TRBV18; j_call: TRBJ2-7; cdr3_nt: TGTGCCAGCTCACCACCCGCCGGGACAGGGGGCGGCGAGCAGTACTTC; cdr3_aa: CASSPPAGTGGGEQYF
clone_size: few; d_call: NA; v_call: TRBV7-3; j_call: TRBJ2-7; cdr3_nt: TGTGCCAGTCCAACCCGGGACACACCCTACGAGCAGTACTTC; cdr3_aa: CASPTRDTPYEQYF
clone_size: NA; d_call: NA; v_call: TRBV29-1; j_call: TRBJ2-1; cdr3_nt: TGCAGCGTTGCCAGGGTTCAGGGTAATGAGCAGTTCTTC; cdr3_aa: CSVARVQGNEQFF
clone_size: NA; d_call: NA; v_call: TRBV19; j_call: TRBJ2-2; cdr3_nt: TGTGCCAGTAGGGGGGGGAACACCGGGGAGCTGTTTTTT; cdr3_aa: CASRGGNTGELFF
clone_size: NA; d_call: NA; v_call: TRBV7-8; j_call: TRBJ1-6; cdr3_nt: TGTGCCAGCAGCCCCGACGGGGAATATTCACCCCTCCACTTT; cdr3_aa: CASSPDGEYSPLHF
clone_size: NA; d_call: TRBD1; v_call: TRBV2; j_call: TRBJ1-6; cdr3_nt: TGTGCCAGCAAGAGGGAGACAGGGAAAAATTCACCCCTCCACTTT; cdr3_aa: CASKRETGKNSPLHF
clone_size: NA; d_call: NA; v_call: TRBV4-1; j_call: TRBJ1-1; cdr3_nt: TGCGCCAGCAGCCAAGATCAGGAGGGATCAGAAGCTTTCTTT; cdr3_aa: CASSQDQEGSEAFF
clone_size: NA; d_call: TRBD2; v_call: TRBV7-2; j_call: TRBJ2-1; cdr3_nt: TGTGCCAGCAGCCCGTGGACTAGCGGGGTCCCCTACAATGAGCAGTTCTTC; cdr3_aa: CASSPWTSGVPYNEQFF
clone_size: once; d_call: TRBD1; v_call: TRBV6-1; j_call: TRBJ2-1; cdr3_nt: TGTGCCAGCAGTGAAGGCTGGGGACAGGGGGAGTTCTTC; cdr3_aa: CASSEGWGQGEFF
clone_size: NA; d_call: NA; v_call: TRBV4-3; j_call: TRBJ1-1; cdr3_nt: TGCGCCAGCAGCCGAAAACGCACTGAAGCTGAAGCTTTCTTT; cdr3_aa: CASSRKRTEAEAFF